This T cell receptor beta chain was profiled in a study of T cells in Graves' hyperthyroidism and ophthalmopathy. Study-level results: Ophthalmopathy prediction by the model preceded onset by a median approximately six months.

V was clipped by 0 bases and J by 2 bases, with 6 bases between them. CDR3 length equals 14 residues. Germline loops: CDR1 SGHVS, CDR2 FQNEAQ. TCR beta CDR3 regions were amplified from RNA transcripts. Initially, a first-round RT-PCR of the TCR CDR3 employed the HTBI primer set. TCRdb passed the multiplex PCR reads through MiXCR, listing each CDR3 protein once. The profile shows 650,000 to 700,000 distinct CDR3 sequences, about 18% of them singletons. Researchers defined stable Graves' hyperthyroidism as no ophthalmopathy progression within 18 months. Uncontrolled infection, other autoimmune disease, pregnancy or lactation led to exclusion. This clonotype has a count of ten or more. The antigen remains undetermined.

The receptor's source is a man aged 50-59 years with Graves' hyperthyroidism. Sequences were obtained from blood. The chain has TRBV7-8 and TRBJ2-3, with D unresolved. CDR3 in amino acids: CASSLAELTDTQYF. The CDR3 DNA reads TGTGCCAGCAGCTTAGCAGAACTCACAGATACGCAGTATTTT. Complete variable domain (other parts from reference TRBV7-8 and TRBJ2-3): GAGVSQSPRYKVAKRGQDVALRCDPISGHVSLFWYQQALGQGPEFLTYFQNEAQLDKSGLPSDRFFAERPEGSVSTLKIQRTQQEDSAVYLCASSLAELTDTQYFGPGTRLTVL.